Below, 24 T cell receptor beta chains from the same sample are listed, as sequenced in a study of spatial heterogeneity in lung cancer. No cognate antigen is known for these TCRs. Findings and caveats of the study: Expanded alpha and beta TCR counts within tumors tracked tumor mutation counts.

Noted time point: sample taken at primary tumor resection. MiXCR, run by TCRdb on the 5' RACE reads, gives a single entry per CDR3 protein. Among about 23,000 distinct CDR3 sequences, 5% to 7% were seen once, and the ten largest hold 10% to 13%. The sequences come from lung tumor tissue, collected at surgery. Receptors were obtained from a male donor with early-stage non-small cell lung cancer.

This clonotype was counted at least ten times. V and J are TRBV7-9 and TRBJ1-2; the D is unclear. The CDR3 totals 13 residues. V was cut by 8 bases and J by 1 base, with 11 bases left in between. Germline CDR1 reads SEHNR; CDR2 reads FQNEAQ (reference sequence). CDR3 sequence (DNA): TGTGCCAGCCAAGGAGGGAGTAACTATGGCTACACCTTC. Its protein is CASQGGSNYGYTF.

This clonotype was observed at least ten times. The chain combines TRBV13 with TRBJ2-6, with D hard to call. The V end lost 5 bases, the J end lost 0 bases, and 2 bases lay between the germline ends. Germline V gene data show CDR1 as PRHDT and CDR2 as FYEKMQ (reference sequence). This CDR3 spans 13 amino acids. Here the CDR3 reads CASSLSGANVLTF. The CDR3 DNA sequence: TGTGCCAGCAGCCTCTCTGGGGCCAACGTCCTGACTTTC.

The chain recombines TRBV12-3 or TRBV12-4 with TRBJ1-1; D is possibly TRBD1 (5 bases). V was shortened by 5 bases and J by 10 bases, with 17 bases between the two germline ends. The length of the CDR3 is 13 residues. The CDR3 is CASSSGDGSAAFF. CDR3 bases: TGTGCCAGCAGTAGCGGGGACGGGTCTGCAGCTTTCTTT.

This chain uses TRBV7-2 with TRBJ2-7, with 8 bases matching TRBD1. The V gene's germline CDR1 is SGHTA and CDR2 FQGNSA. There are 15 residues in the CDR3. V lost 3 bases, J lost 4 bases, and 8 bases stayed unmatched. The CDR3 spells CASSLGGQGWYEQYF. The CDR3 DNA reads as TGTGCCAGCAGCTTGGGTGGACAGGGATGGTACGAGCAGTACTTC.

The genes are TRBV5-4 and TRBJ2-1; tentatively, D is TRBD1 (6 bases). Trimming removed 1 base at V and 8 bases at J, with 31 bases between. The germline CDR1 and CDR2 sequences are SGHNT and YYREEE (reference sequence). This CDR3 spans 20 amino acids. The CDR3 is CASSLLFPGRVGHPSDEQFF. The CDR3 nucleotides read TGTGCCAGCAGCTTGTTGTTCCCGGGTAGGGTGGGACACCCCTCGGATGAGCAGTTCTTC.

In its sample, this clonotype was seen many times. The chain couples TRBV7-2 to TRBJ2-7; 8 positions agree with TRBD1. Losses at the gene ends were 4 bases for V and 2 bases for J; bases not matched to a gene: 1. The CDR3 has 13 amino acids. Germline lookup yields CDR1 SGHTA and CDR2 FQGNSA. As DNA, the CDR3 is TGTGCCAGCAGCTCGACAGGGGCCTACGAGCAGTACTTC. Translation gives CASSSTGAYEQYF. Together with reference TRBV7-2 and TRBJ2-7, the CDR3 gives the full variable domain: GAGVSQSPSNKVTEKGKDVELRCDPISGHTALYWYRQSLGQGLEFLIYFQGNSAPDKSGLPSDRFSAERTGGSVSTLTIQRTQQEDSAVYLCASSSTGAYEQYFGPGTRLTVT.

The rearrangement joins TRBV10-3 to TRBJ1-5; 9 positions agree with TRBD1. Germline V gene lookup returns CDR1 ENHRY and CDR2 SYGVKD. The CDR3 sequence is 15 residues long. Trimming removed 6 bases from V and 3 bases from J; junction bases left unmatched: 6. The CDR3 region is CAIRGDRADNQPQHF. The DNA for the CDR3 is TGTGCCATCAGAGGGGACAGGGCCGACAATCAGCCCCAGCATTTT.

The table lists this clonotype with many counts. This rearrangement joins TRBV5-1 to TRBJ2-3; 7 bases are a match to TRBD1. The V gene end was trimmed by 2 bases and the J gene end by 0 bases; junction bases not matched to a gene: 3. Germline values: CDR1 SGHRS, CDR2 YFSETQ. The CDR3 covers 15 residues. The CDR3 loop is CASSFRDSSTDTQYF. CDR3 sequence (DNA): TGCGCCAGCAGCTTTAGGGACAGTAGCACAGATACGCAGTATTTT.

The table lists this clonotype with many counts. This chain joins TRBV5-5 and TRBJ2-1, with 10 nucleotides matching TRBD2. This CDR3 has 13 amino acids. CDR1 is SGHKS, CDR2 YYEKEE, per germline (reference sequence). V was clipped by 6 bases and J by 9 bases; unmatched bases: 6. CDR3 DNA sequence: TGTGCCAGCACTAGCGGGAGAGGGGGTGAGCAGTTCTTC. The encoded protein is CASTSGRGGEQFF. The complete variable domain, with remaining parts taken from reference TRBV5-5 and TRBJ2-1, reads DAGVTQSPTHLIKTRGQQVTLRCSPISGHKSVSWYQQVLGQGPQFIFQYYEKEERGRGNFPDRFSARQFPNYSSELNVNALLLGDSALYLCASTSGRGGEQFFGPGTRLTVL.

This clonotype was picked up many times. The chain is built from TRBV6-2 or TRBV6-3 and TRBJ2-7; the D is unclear. The CDR3 covers 14 residues. Germline CDR1 MNHEY, CDR2 SVGEGT. Trimming removed 8 bases at V and 2 bases at J, with 16 bases between. In nucleotides, the CDR3 is TGTGCCAGCCAAGACGCGCGGCTAACCTACGAGCAGTACTTC. This codes for CASQDARLTYEQYF.

The chain links TRBV2 to TRBJ2-5; 10 nucleotides line up with TRBD2. The CDR3 is made up of 16 amino acids. The ends lost 5 bases at V and 3 bases at J; junction bases unmatched: 9. The germline V gene encodes CDR1 SNHLY and CDR2 FYNNEI. CDR3 in DNA: TGTGCCAGCAGTAAGACGGGACTAGCGCTTAAAGAGACCCAGTACTTC. Its translation: CASSKTGLALKETQYF. Based on the CDR3 plus reference TRBV2 and TRBJ2-5, the full variable domain is EPEVTQTPSHQVTQMGQEVILRCVPISNHLYFYWYRQILGQKVEFLVSFYNNEISEKSEIFDDQFSVERPDGSNFTLKIRSTKLEDSAMYFCASSKTGLALKETQYFGPGTRLLVL.

This clonotype appeared many times. This chain uses TRBV10-3 with TRBJ2-1, with D possibly being TRBD1 (7 bases). V lost 4 bases and J 2 bases, leaving 12 bases between the germline ends. The CDR3 has 15 amino acids. Germline CDR1 ENHRY, CDR2 SYGVKD. The CDR3 spells CAISGGTVTYNEQFF. CDR3 DNA: TGTGCCATCAGTGGCGGGACAGTGACCTACAATGAGCAGTTCTTC.

This clonotype occurred a few times. The chain uses TRBV12-3 or TRBV12-4 and TRBJ2-3; D is perhaps TRBD1 or TRBD2 (5 bases each). The ends were cut back, 8 bases at V and 10 bases at J, with 13 bases in the middle. CDR3 length equals 11 residues. The CDR3 region is CASRDVRAQYF. The CDR3 DNA follows: TGTGCCAGCCGGGACGTCAGGGCGCAGTATTTT.

The chain joins TRBV5-6 to TRBJ1-1; 7 bases align to TRBD1. CDR1 SGHDT and CDR2 YYEEEE come from the germline V gene. The junction had 17 bases not matched to a gene; V was cut back by 5 bases and J by 1 base. This CDR3 comprises 18 residues. In DNA, the CDR3 is TGTGCCAGCAGGTCAAGGACAGGCCTTTTCGCTTCGAACACTGAAGCTTTCTTT. Protein product: CASRSRTGLFASNTEAFF.

This clonotype was counted many times. J is TRBJ1-4 and V is TRBV5-1; D ambiguous. The CDR3 is made up of 15 amino acids. Trimming pared 1 base from V and 5 bases from J, leaving 12 bases between. Germline V lookup: CDR1 SGHRS, CDR2 YFSETQ. CDR3 residues: CASSLSARTNEKLFF. CDR3 sequence (DNA): TGCGCCAGCAGCTTGTCCGCCAGGACCAATGAAAAACTGTTTTTT. Looking up the rest from reference TRBV5-1 and TRBJ1-4 gives the full variable domain: KAGVTQTPRYLIKTRGQQVTLSCSPISGHRSVSWYQQTPGQGLQFLFEYFSETQRNKGNFPGRFSGRQFSNSRSEMNVSTLELGDSALYLCASSLSARTNEKLFFGSGTQLSVL.

CDR3 sequence reads: CASRDRYEQYF. In DNA, the CDR3 is TGTGCCAGCAGAGACCGATACGAGCAGTACTTC. The chain employs TRBV28 and TRBJ2-7; D is unclear. V lost 6 bases and J lost 4, with 7 bases in between. Germline CDR1 and CDR2: MDHEN and SYDVKM. This CDR3 spans 11 amino acids.

This clonotype was recorded at least ten times. This rearrangement joins TRBV27 to TRBJ2-3; no reliable D call. The length of the CDR3 is 13 residues. Germline lookup yields CDR1 MNHEY and CDR2 SMNVEV (reference sequence). Trimming pared 5 bases from V and 3 bases from J, leaving 9 bases between. The CDR3 DNA follows: TGTGCCAGCAGTCCCCTCCAAACAGATACGCAGTATTTT. Residues: CASSPLQTDTQYF.

This clonotype was counted at least ten times. This chain uses TRBV7-9 with TRBJ2-2; D not resolved. This CDR3 comprises 12 residues. Germline-derived CDR1 and CDR2 are SEHNR and FQNEAQ (reference sequence). Between the trimmed V and J ends, which lost 5 bases and 5 bases, there was a span of 6 bases. In DNA, the CDR3 is TGTGCCAGCAGCCCAGTGACCGGGGAGCTGTTTTTT. The encoded protein is CASSPVTGELFF.

The sample holds a few counts of this clonotype. The V gene is TRBV28, the J gene TRBJ1-6; possibly TRBD1 for D (6 bases). With 7 bases removed from V and 0 bases from J, the gap between germline ends came to 13 bases. Germline CDR1 and CDR2: MDHEN and SYDVKM. The CDR3 covers 16 residues. This CDR3 reads CASTSTQGSYNSPLHF. For the CDR3, the DNA is TGTGCCAGCACCTCCACACAGGGCTCCTATAATTCACCCCTCCACTTT. Full variable domain (missing parts from reference TRBV28 and TRBJ1-6): DVKVTQSSRYLVKRTGEKVFLECVQDMDHENMFWYRQDPGLGLRLIYFSYDVKMKEKGDIPEGYSVSREKKERFSLILESASTNQTSMYLCASTSTQGSYNSPLHFGNGTRLTVT.

The chain couples TRBV2 to TRBJ2-2, with D possibly matching TRBD1 (5 bases). This CDR3 region has 15 residues. In germline, CDR1 is SNHLY, CDR2 FYNNEI. V lost 6 bases to trimming and J lost 2 bases, with 13 bases between them. The CDR3 bases are TGTGCCAGCAGGGGGCTTGACTCAAACACCGGGGAGCTGTTTTTT. Translated: CASRGLDSNTGELFF.

This clonotype showed up many times. The V and J genes are TRBV6-5 and TRBJ2-1; possibly TRBD1 for D (6 bases). From germline, CDR1 is MNHEY and CDR2 SVGAGI. CDR3 length: 13 amino acids. V was cut by 2 bases and J by 15 bases, with 17 bases left in between. As DNA, the CDR3 is TGTGCCAGCAGTTACCTGACGGGCCAGGGGTGGTTCTTC. Translating gives CASSYLTGQGWFF.

This clonotype was detected ten times or more. The V call is TRBV5-1, the J call TRBJ1-2; 7 bases match TRBD1. This CDR3 has 15 residues. V shed 0 bases and J 2 bases; nucleotides not matched to a gene: 4. Germline-derived CDR1 and CDR2 are SGHRS and YFSETQ. This chain's CDR3 is CASSLAHRGNYGYTF. CDR3 bases: TGCGCCAGCAGCTTGGCACACAGGGGAAACTATGGCTACACCTTC.

This clonotype was recorded once. The CDR3 DNA follows: TGTGCCAGCAGCAAAGGATGGACTGAAGCTTTCTTT. It is translated as CASSKGWTEAFF. The J gene is TRBJ1-1, the V gene TRBV7-2; D is ambiguous. The ends were cut back, 5 bases at V and 5 bases at J, with 9 bases in the middle. The CDR3 contains 12 residues. CDR1 and CDR2 (germline): SGHTA, FQGNSA.

This clonotype was observed at least ten times. V gene TRBV6-5 combines with J gene TRBJ2-2; TRBD2 agrees at 8 bases. CDR1 and CDR2 from the germline V gene are MNHEY and SVGAGI. CDR3 length: 13 amino acids. Trimming at V came to 8 bases and at J to 6 bases, leaving 5 bases not matched to a gene. The CDR3 bases are TGTGCCAGCGGGACTAGAGTTGCCGGGGAGCTGTTTTTT. Its protein product is CASGTRVAGELFF.